These 31 T cell receptor beta chains were all obtained from the same sample, sequenced in a study of blood T cell repertoires in COVID-19. The protocol was immunoSEQ multiplex PCR, while the TCRdb copy is restricted to in-frame clones and leaves out a portion. Here the sample spans nearly 250,000 clones, approximately 84% being singletons. Sequenced sample: peripheral blood. The receptors were sampled from a woman aged 80 or over with acute or convalescent COVID-19.

The chain recombines TRBV5-8 with TRBJ1-5; D call uncertain. In germline, CDR1 is SGHTS, CDR2 YDEGEE. CDR3 length: 14 amino acids. V lost 4 bases and J lost 0, with 8 bases in between. The chain's CDR3 is CASSLGSSNQPQHF. The CDR3 DNA is TGTGCCAGCAGCCTAGGGAGTAGCAATCAGCCCCAGCATTTT.

This clone was counted a single time. The chain recombines TRBV2 with TRBJ1-2, with 9 bases identical to TRBD1. The CDR3 consists of 14 residues. V lost 3 bases to trimming and J lost 5 bases; unmatched junction nucleotides: 4. Germline V gives CDR1 SNHLY, CDR2 FYNNEI. CDR3 loop: CASSEDRGGYGYTF. As DNA, the CDR3 is TGTGCCAGCAGTGAGGACAGGGGAGGGTATGGCTACACCTTC.

The CDR3 bases are TGTGCCAGCAGTTTCTCGACAGGGATCCCCTACGAGCAGTACTTC. Its translation: CASSFSTGIPYEQYF. The chain joins TRBV6-6 to TRBJ2-7; 7 bases match TRBD1. J lost 2 bases, V lost 4 bases, and 8 bases had no gene match. The CDR3 is 15 residues long. Per germline, CDR1 MNHNY and CDR2 SVGAGI (reference sequence).

This clone was seen only once. Written as DNA, the CDR3 is TGTGCCAGCAGCCCCGGACTAGTGGACGAGCAGTACTTC. Encoded protein: CASSPGLVDEQYF. This rearrangement joins TRBV28 to TRBJ2-7, with 7 bases that match TRBD2. This CDR3 is built from 13 residues. Germline CDR1 and CDR2: MDHEN and SYDVKM. Losses at the gene ends were 6 bases for V and 5 bases for J; bases not matched to a gene: 7.

This clone has only one observation. The chain combines TRBV5-1 with TRBJ1-1; D gene unclear. V was trimmed by 0 bases and J by 1 base, leaving 7 bases between them. The CDR3 loop spans 14 amino acids. The germline gives CDR1 SGHRS, CDR2 YFSETQ. The CDR3 loop reads CASSLATKNTEAFF. CDR3 nucleotide sequence: TGCGCCAGCAGCTTGGCGACAAAGAACACTGAAGCTTTCTTT.

This clone came up a few times. The chain combines TRBV24-1 with TRBJ2-1, with a weak D call TRBD1 (5 bases). The CDR3 extends over 18 amino acids. Trimming pared 2 bases from V and 0 bases from J, leaving 16 bases between. Germline V CDR1 and CDR2: KGHDR, SFDVKD. The CDR3 region has the DNA TGTGCCACCAGTGATTCTACAGGAATTTCGGGCTCCTACAATGAGCAGTTCTTC. It is translated as CATSDSTGISGSYNEQFF.

CDR3 loop: CSVDPTGSDGYTF. The DNA for the CDR3 is TGCAGCGTTGACCCGACAGGATCAGATGGCTACACCTTC. This chain joins TRBV29-1 and TRBJ1-2; D perhaps matches TRBD1 (6 bases). CDR3 length: 13 residues. CDR1 and CDR2 (germline): SQVTM, ANQGSEA. The ends were cut back, 3 bases at V and 6 bases at J, with 14 bases in the middle.

This clone was detected a few times. The chain is built from TRBV6-4 and TRBJ1-2; no firm D call. In germline, CDR1 is MRHNA, CDR2 SNTAGT. This CDR3 spans 14 amino acids. V was pared by 2 bases and J by 4 bases, with 11 bases between. The CDR3 DNA is TGTGCCAGCAGTGACACGGGGTCGGGCTATGGCTACACCTTC. It translates to CASSDTGSGYGYTF.

The rearrangement joins TRBV9 to TRBJ1-2, with 7 bases identical to TRBD1. Germline V gene sequence: CDR1 SGDLS, CDR2 YYNGEE. The trim removed 3 bases at V and 4 bases at J, leaving 9 bases unmatched. The CDR3 extends over 15 amino acids. The CDR3 DNA is TGTGCCAGCAGCGCGCAAGAGGGGGCCGGCTATGGCTACACCTTC. Translation gives CASSAQEGAGYGYTF. Full variable domain (rest looked up from reference TRBV9 and TRBJ1-2): DSGVTQTPKHLITATGQRVTLRCSPRSGDLSVYWYQQSLDQGLQFLIQYYNGEERAKGNILERFSAQQFPDLHSELNLSSLELGDSALYFCASSAQEGAGYGYTFGSGTRLTVV.

Comment on this clone: This sample also contains other DNA sequences that code for the same CDR3. The V and J genes are TRBV18 and TRBJ2-6; 7 bases map to TRBD1. The CDR3 has 17 residues. Trimming removed 1 base from V and 0 bases from J; junction bases left unmatched: 3. Germline loops: CDR1 KGHSH, CDR2 LQKENI. CDR3 nucleotides: TGTGCCAGCTCACCACAGGGGGCTAGCTCTGGGGCCAACGTCCTGACTTTC. Amino acids: CASSPQGASSGANVLTF.

This sequence joins TRBV5-6 and TRBJ1-2; no firm D call. The CDR3 is 14 residues long. CDR1 is SGHDT, CDR2 YYEEEE, per germline. Trimming left V 0 bases short and J 3 bases short, with 9 bases between. The CDR3 nucleotides are TGTGCCAGCAGCTTGGGGGGAGTGGACTATGGCTACACCTTC. This gives the protein CASSLGGVDYGYTF.

The gene calls are TRBV9 and TRBJ2-6; 9 positions agree with TRBD1. Germline trimming cut 6 bases from V and 4 bases from J; bases unmatched to any gene: 8. CDR3 length equals 16 residues. CDR1 is SGDLS and CDR2 is YYNGEE in the germline V gene. This chain's CDR3 is CASNLGTGTGANVLTF. DNA of the CDR3: TGTGCCAGCAACCTCGGGACAGGGACGGGGGCCAACGTCCTGACTTTC.

The chain links TRBV18 to TRBJ1-4; D gene uncertain. V was trimmed by 5 bases and J by 8 bases, leaving 12 bases between them. Germline values: CDR1 KGHSH, CDR2 LQKENI. There are 13 residues in the CDR3. The CDR3 loop is CASSLDRREKLFF. The DNA of the CDR3 is TGTGCCAGCTCATTGGACCGGAGGGAAAAACTGTTTTTT.

This clone was recorded many times. This chain connects TRBV7-2 to TRBJ1-5; D remains ambiguous. This CDR3 region has 15 residues. Trimming cost V 2 bases and J 0 bases, with 8 bases left between them. From germline, CDR1 is SGHTA and CDR2 FQGNSA. CDR3 loop: CASSLYQDSNQPQHF. CDR3 coding DNA: TGTGCCAGCAGCTTATACCAGGATAGCAATCAGCCCCAGCATTTT.

About this clone: This CDR3 is also generated by other DNA sequences in the sample. CDR3 region: CASSQDRVSYEQYF. CDR3 nucleotides: TGTGCCAGCAGCCAAGACAGGGTCTCCTACGAGCAGTACTTC. The chain is built from TRBV4-2 and TRBJ2-7; weak D call: TRBD1 (5 bases). V gave up 0 bases and J gave up 0 bases, with 6 bases separating them. Germline-derived CDR1 and CDR2 are LGHNA and YNFKEQ. The CDR3 is 14 residues long.

This clone has only a few counts. This chain joins TRBV7-9 and TRBJ1-4, with TRBD1 matching 7 bases. The CDR3 extends over 15 amino acids. The germline V gene has CDR1 SEHNR and CDR2 FQNEAQ (reference sequence). Trimming removed 5 bases from V and 2 bases from J; junction bases left unmatched: 5. The DNA for the CDR3 is TGTGCCAGCAGCCCAGGGGGACTGACTAATGAAAAACTGTTTTTT. It encodes CASSPGGLTNEKLFF.

The V call is TRBV5-6, the J call TRBJ1-2, with TRBD1 identical over 9 bases. Germline V lookup: CDR1 SGHDT, CDR2 YYEEEE. J lost 4 bases, V lost 5 bases, and 6 bases had no gene match. The CDR3 totals 14 residues. The DNA for the CDR3 is TGTGCCAGCAGATGGGACAGGGAGGTCTATGGCTACACCTTC. Translated, it gives CASRWDREVYGYTF.

The chain has TRBV7-6 and TRBJ1-1, with TRBD1 as a possible D gene (6 bases). This CDR3 is 15 amino acids long. Germline V gene sequence: CDR1 SGHVS, CDR2 FNYEAQ. V shed 3 bases and J shed 1 base, with 12 bases lying between them. CDR3 protein: CASSLTGTENTEAFF. Written as DNA, the CDR3 is TGTGCCAGCAGCTTGACAGGCACGGAGAACACTGAAGCTTTCTTT.

DNA of the CDR3: TGCGCCAGCAGCTTAGGACAGCTAGATAATTCACCCCTCCACTTT. This codes for CASSLGQLDNSPLHF. The chain joins TRBV5-1 to TRBJ1-6, with D possibly being TRBD1 (6 bases). Trimming cost V 2 bases and J 5 bases, with 11 bases left between them. There are 15 residues in the CDR3. Germline V gives CDR1 SGHRS, CDR2 YFSETQ.

The table lists this clone with a count of one. J is TRBJ1-5 and V is TRBV28, with D tentatively TRBD1 (5 bases). With 2 bases removed from V and 6 bases from J, the gap between germline ends came to 14 bases. From germline, CDR1 is MDHEN and CDR2 SYDVKM. The CDR3 has 15 residues. The CDR3 spells CASSLQGRAGQPQHF. CDR3 nucleotide sequence: TGTGCCAGCAGTTTACAAGGCAGGGCAGGTCAGCCCCAGCATTTT.

CDR3 residues: CASSQSGGAGTTEAFF. The DNA of the CDR3 is TGCGCCAGCAGCCAATCGGGAGGGGCCGGGACCACTGAAGCTTTCTTT. The chain uses TRBV4-1 and TRBJ1-1; D might be TRBD1 (5 bases). The length of the CDR3 is 16 residues. The germline CDR1 and CDR2 sequences are MGHRA and YSYEKL. Trimming cost V 2 bases and J 4 bases, with 17 bases left between them.

This clone appeared a few times. Compared with germline, one end of the junction differs, possibly owing to a read error. The chain is built from TRBV7-7 and TRBJ2-5; D is possibly TRBD1 (5 bases). CDR1 SSHAT and CDR2 FNYEAQ come from the germline V gene (reference sequence). CDR3 length equals 15 residues. The CDR3 reads CASSLSQGSEETQYF. As DNA, the CDR3 is TGTGCTAGCAGCTTATCCCAGGGAAGTGAAGAGACCCAGTACTTC.

The chain links TRBV28 to TRBJ1-2; the match to TRBD1 covers 10 bases. CDR3 length equals 15 residues. Germline CDR1 reads MDHEN; CDR2 reads SYDVKM. J gave up 4 bases and V 8 bases, and 10 bases lay outside the gene matches. In DNA, the CDR3 is TGTGCCAGCCTTGCCGGGACAGGGGTGATCTATGGCTACACCTTC. It is translated as CASLAGTGVIYGYTF.

V gene TRBV5-6 combines with J gene TRBJ1-1; weak D call: TRBD1 (6 bases). CDR1 SGHDT and CDR2 YYEEEE come from the germline V gene. Trimming removed 6 bases from V and 4 bases from J, with 19 bases in between. The CDR3 covers 15 residues. The CDR3 loop is CASTTQPTGGTEAFF. The DNA for the CDR3 is TGTGCCAGCACCACTCAACCGACAGGAGGCACTGAAGCTTTCTTT.

V usage is TRBV6-2 or TRBV6-3 and J usage is TRBJ1-5; D possibly corresponds to TRBD1 (5 bases). CDR3 length: 14 amino acids. Deletions cut 2 bases from V and 6 bases from J, with 11 bases between. Germline V lookup: CDR1 MNHEY, CDR2 SVGEGT. CDR3 nucleotide sequence: TGTGCCAGCAGTTACGGACACAACGGTCAGCCCCAGCATTTT. It specifies CASSYGHNGQPQHF.

The CDR3 coding sequence is TGTGCCAGCAGTTACTCGGTCAGGGGGAGCGAGCAGTACTTC. Amino acid sequence: CASSYSVRGSEQYF. The J gene is TRBJ2-7, the V gene TRBV6-5; 7 nucleotides line up with TRBD1. This CDR3 region has 14 residues. After removal of 0 bases from V and 6 bases from J, the junction contained 5 bases not matched to a gene. Germline CDR1 MNHEY, CDR2 SVGAGI.

This chain joins TRBV5-1 and TRBJ2-7; a weak D match, TRBD2 (5 bases). The V end was cut by 4 bases, the J end by 2 bases, with 13 bases between. Germline-derived CDR1 and CDR2 are SGHRS and YFSETQ. The CDR3 extends over 14 amino acids. The CDR3 is CASSGSGSTYEQYF. The CDR3 bases are TGCGCCAGCAGCGGGTCGGGGTCAACCTACGAGCAGTACTTC.

The chain recombines TRBV18 with TRBJ1-3; D gene uncertain. The V and J ends lost 3 bases and 2 bases respectively, with 14 bases between them. Germline lookup yields CDR1 KGHSH and CDR2 LQKENI. This CDR3 region has 16 residues. The CDR3 region is CASSPLTGQAGNTIYF. The CDR3 DNA is TGTGCCAGCTCACCGCTGACGGGTCAAGCTGGAAACACCATATATTTT.

The chain combines TRBV7-2 with TRBJ1-3; a weak D match, TRBD1 (6 bases). Germline CDR1 SGHTA, CDR2 FQGNSA. The CDR3 spans 17 residues. Trimming cost V 1 base and J 0 bases, with 13 bases left between them. The CDR3 sequence is CASSLVVRGYSGNTIYF. CDR3 bases: TGTGCCAGCAGCTTAGTTGTCAGGGGATACTCTGGAAACACCATATATTTT.

The CDR3 loop is CASSSRASGRNEQFF. As DNA, the CDR3 is TGTGCCAGCAGCTCTAGGGCTAGCGGGAGAAATGAGCAGTTCTTC. The gene calls are TRBV7-3 and TRBJ2-1, with 10 bases that match TRBD2. V was pared by 4 bases and J by 7 bases, with 7 bases of the junction left unmatched. Germline CDR1 and CDR2: SGHTA and FQGTGA. CDR3 length: 15 amino acids.

V gene TRBV10-3 combines with J gene TRBJ1-5; TRBD1 matches at 10 bases. The junction had 12 bases not matched to a gene; V was cut back by 4 bases and J by 6 bases. Germline assignment: CDR1 ENHRY and CDR2 SYGVKD. The CDR3 is 17 residues long. The chain's CDR3 is CAISGGTGEAATQPQHF. The CDR3 region has the DNA TGTGCCATCAGTGGGGGGACAGGGGAAGCGGCGACTCAGCCCCAGCATTTT.